Below, 19 T cell receptor beta chains from the same sample are listed, as sequenced in a study of blood T cell repertoires in COVID-19. TCRdb's table, derived via immunoSEQ multiplex PCR, lists solely in-frame clones and lacks some. Of fewer than 250,000 clones in the sample, 70% to 90% were seen once. The sample consisted of PBMCs or T cells enriched from blood (not recorded which). These receptors were taken from a woman aged 18-30 years who had recovered from COVID-19.

This chain connects TRBV19 to TRBJ2-2; 9 positions agree with TRBD1. Germline V lookup: CDR1 LNHDA, CDR2 SQIVND (reference sequence). The CDR3 is made up of 16 amino acids. Germline trimming cut 6 bases from V and 5 bases from J; bases unmatched to any gene: 10. The CDR3 coding sequence is TGTGCCAGTAGATCACCCGGGACAGGGCCAACCGGGGAGCTGTTTTTT. Translating it yields CASRSPGTGPTGELFF.

The chain combines TRBV6-1 with TRBJ1-6, with D perhaps TRBD1 (5 bases). In germline, CDR1 is MNHNS, CDR2 SASEGT. The CDR3 sequence is 15 residues long. The V end was cut by 3 bases, the J end by 6 bases, with 12 bases between. The CDR3, as DNA: TGTGCCAGCAGTGATGACCCCGGGGGTAATTCACCCCTCCACTTT. Translated: CASSDDPGGNSPLHF.

This chain uses TRBV2 with TRBJ2-5; D is unclear. Germline lookup yields CDR1 SNHLY and CDR2 FYNNEI. V gave up 8 bases and J gave up 1 base, with 8 bases separating them. The CDR3 spans 12 residues. The DNA of the CDR3 is TGTGCCAGCCATTTCGGCCAAGAGACCCAGTACTTC. It is translated as CASHFGQETQYF.

The rearrangement joins TRBV7-9 to TRBJ2-7, with a tentative D call TRBD1 (6 bases). This CDR3 has 12 residues. In germline, CDR1 is SEHNR, CDR2 FQNEAQ (reference sequence). The V end was cut by 4 bases, the J end by 4 bases, with 8 bases between. The CDR3, as DNA: TGTGCCAGCAGCTCCCAGGGGTACGAGCAGTACTTC. The encoded protein is CASSSQGYEQYF.

Only one count was recorded for this clone. This sequence joins TRBV5-6 and TRBJ1-3, with 9 bases aligning to TRBD1. The CDR3 spans 17 residues. The germline V gene has CDR1 SGHDT and CDR2 YYEEEE. Trimming cost V 4 bases and J 0 bases; bases outside gene matches: 8. The CDR3: CASSGRGQGPSGNTIYF. The DNA for the CDR3 is TGTGCCAGCAGCGGGAGGGGACAGGGCCCCTCTGGAAACACCATATATTTT.

The chain couples TRBV18 to TRBJ1-4; TRBD1 matches at 7 bases. After removal of 6 bases from V and 5 bases from J, the junction contained 12 bases not matched to a gene. Germline V gene sequence: CDR1 KGHSH, CDR2 LQKENI. CDR3 size: 16 residues. CDR3 in DNA: TGTGCCAGCTCCCCCATGAGGGGACAGATAAATGAAAAACTGTTTTTT. Its protein product is CASSPMRGQINEKLFF.

This rearrangement joins TRBV9 to TRBJ2-1; 8 nucleotides line up with TRBD1. V shed 1 base, J shed 0 bases, and the junction held 6 bases outside the gene matches. Looked up from germline, CDR1 is SGDLS and CDR2 is YYNGEE. The CDR3 covers 17 residues. The CDR3: CASSVTEGTGSYNEQFF. CDR3 in DNA: TGTGCCAGCAGCGTAACGGAGGGGACAGGCTCCTACAATGAGCAGTTCTTC.

The chain employs TRBV9 and TRBJ2-3; a possible D gene is TRBD2 (6 bases). This CDR3 spans 11 amino acids. From germline, CDR1 is SGDLS and CDR2 YYNGEE. V lost 10 bases and J lost 6, with 12 bases in between. As DNA, the CDR3 is TGTGCCTCTTCAGGGAGGGATACGCAGTATTTT. It specifies CASSGRDTQYF.

The chain combines TRBV18 with TRBJ2-7; 12 nucleotides align to TRBD1. CDR1 and CDR2 (germline): KGHSH, LQKENI. The CDR3 is 15 residues long. After removal of 3 bases from V and 7 bases from J, the junction contained 7 bases not matched to a gene. This chain's CDR3 is CASSPPGQGAGEQYF. For the CDR3, the DNA is TGTGCCAGCTCACCGCCGGGACAGGGGGCGGGTGAGCAGTACTTC.

This chain links TRBV25-1 with TRBJ1-2, with 7 bases identical to TRBD1. The V gene's germline CDR1 is MGHDK and CDR2 SYGVNS. The J segment lost 12 bases and the V segment lost 6 bases, leaving 13 bases of the junction unmatched. The CDR3 loop spans 13 amino acids. The CDR3 reads CASSLSGTDLNTF. DNA of the CDR3: TGTGCCAGCAGCCTTTCCGGGACAGACCTAAACACCTTC.

The count of this clone is one. V usage is TRBV3-1 (or the pseudogene TRBV3-2) and J usage is TRBJ1-3; D is uncertain. CDR3 length equals 14 residues. The germline gives CDR1 LGHDT, CDR2 YNNKEL (reference sequence). Trimming shortened V by 4 bases and J by 0 bases, and 7 bases separated the two germline ends. Here the CDR3 reads CASSPAGSGNTIYF. Written as DNA, the CDR3 is TGTGCCAGCAGCCCCGCGGGCTCTGGAAACACCATATATTTT.

The V and J genes are TRBV28 and TRBJ1-4, with TRBD1 identical over 8 bases. CDR3 length: 15 residues. Losses at the gene ends were 4 bases for V and 5 bases for J; bases not matched to a gene: 6. Germline V gene lookup returns CDR1 MDHEN and CDR2 SYDVKM. The CDR3 DNA reads as TGTGCCAGCAGTTCGACTGGGGACAGGAATGAAAAACTGTTTTTT. Its protein product is CASSSTGDRNEKLFF.

This clone was counted once. The gene calls are TRBV5-1 and TRBJ2-1, with D perhaps TRBD1 (5 bases). The CDR3 has 17 residues. Germline assignment: CDR1 SGHRS and CDR2 YFSETQ. The V and J ends lost 2 bases and 5 bases respectively, with 20 bases between them. This CDR3 reads CASSFVPSREVDNEQFF. The CDR3 DNA is TGCGCCAGCAGCTTCGTCCCGAGCAGGGAAGTGGACAATGAGCAGTTCTTC.

V gene TRBV19 combines with J gene TRBJ1-5, with 7 bases aligning to TRBD1. The CDR3 has 15 residues. Germline assignment: CDR1 LNHDA and CDR2 SQIVND (reference sequence). Trimming took 3 bases from V and 11 from J; bases not matched to a gene: 13. The CDR3 DNA reads as TGTGCCAGTAGTATCCAACTACAGGGGATAGGGGCCCAGCATTTT. Its protein is CASSIQLQGIGAQHF. Supplemented by reference TRBV19 and TRBJ1-5, the full variable domain reads DGGITQSPKYLFRKEGQNVTLSCEQNLNHDAMYWYRQDPGQGLRLIYYSQIVNDFQKGDIAEGYSVSREKKESFPLTVTSAQKNPTAFYLCASSIQLQGIGAQHFGDGTRLSIL.

This chain uses TRBV1 with TRBJ2-7; the table's D call, TRBD1, has no DNA check behind it. TRBV1 is described as a pseudogene. The CDR3 contains 22 residues. The chain's CDR3 is CTSSQGTGREREKTIHSYEQYF. In nucleotides, the CDR3 is TGCACCAGCAGCCAAGGGACAGGGAGAGAGAGAGAGAAAACTATACACTCCTACGAGCAGTACTTC.

V usage is TRBV28 and J usage is TRBJ1-2, with TRBD1 matching 11 bases. Losses at the gene ends were 8 bases for V and 6 bases for J; bases not matched to a gene: 11. Germline CDR1 and CDR2: MDHEN and SYDVKM. The CDR3 contains 15 residues. This chain's CDR3 is CASSLWTGGLNGYTF. The CDR3 coding sequence is TGTGCCAGCTCTCTTTGGACAGGGGGCTTGAATGGCTACACCTTC.

The V gene is TRBV13, the J gene TRBJ2-7; 7 nucleotides align to TRBD2. The CDR3 totals 13 residues. J was trimmed by 3 bases and V by 8 bases; bases with no gene match: 7. Germline lookup yields CDR1 PRHDT and CDR2 FYEKMQ (reference sequence). As DNA, the CDR3 is TGTGCCAGCTCCCGGGGGGATCGCTACGAGCAGTACTTC. Translation gives CASSRGDRYEQYF.

This clone appeared a single time. The chain employs TRBV9 and TRBJ2-5; 10 nucleotides agree with TRBD2. CDR1 and CDR2 from the germline V gene are SGDLS and YYNGEE. The V gene end was trimmed by 0 bases and the J gene end by 4 bases; junction bases not matched to a gene: 3. This CDR3 is 15 amino acids long. CDR3 sequence (DNA): TGTGCCAGCAGCGTAGGGCCTAGCGGGGGAGAGACCCAGTACTTC. This encodes CASSVGPSGGETQYF.

This clone has only one observation. V is TRBV2 and J is TRBJ1-6, with D perhaps matching TRBD1 (6 bases). CDR1 is SNHLY and CDR2 is FYNNEI in the germline V gene. CDR3 size: 16 residues. V dropped 6 bases and J dropped 0 bases, with 12 bases sitting between them. The CDR3 is CASRGQSSSYNSPLHF. The CDR3 bases are TGTGCCAGCAGAGGACAGTCTAGCTCCTATAATTCACCCCTCCACTTT.